This TCR beta chain was recovered during a study of blood T cell repertoires in COVID-19. The table came from immunoSEQ multiplex PCR; TCRdb's copy has only in-frame clones and leaves some out. The sample yields 55,000 to 90,000 clones, around 85% seen once. This CDR3 comprises 14 residues. The germline CDR1 and CDR2 sequences are SGHTA and FQGNSA. Trimming took 5 bases from V and 6 from J; bases not matched to a gene: 6. The rearrangement joins TRBV7-2 to TRBJ2-2; 7 bases agree with TRBD1. Sequencing was performed on peripheral blood. The TCR sequence derives from a woman older than 75 with active or convalescent COVID-19. CDR3 sequence reads: CASSPDRVAGELFF. The CDR3 DNA sequence: TGTGCCAGCAGCCCCGACAGGGTAGCCGGGGAGCTGTTTTTT.